This record looks at one T cell receptor (beta chain) sequence and its context. Its antigen remains unknown. Germline-derived CDR1 and CDR2 are SQVTM and ANQGSEA. The CDR3 covers 12 residues. The ends were cut back, 4 bases at V and 4 bases at J, with 10 bases in the middle. These data originate in a study of cytomegalovirus exposure and HLA in healthy donors. Findings and limits, study-wide: A missense variant in DCLRE1C was later tied to TCR beta V- and J-gene trimming. Testing in vitro showed a few CMV-associated chains specific for CMV antigens.

Primers: 60 Vbeta forward and 13 Jbeta reverse. This table comes from immunoSEQ multiplex PCR, and its TCRdb copy is limited to in-frame clones, with some not included. The table has 200,000 to 250,000 clones, around 75% seen once. V is TRBV29-1 and J is TRBJ2-5, with D possibly matching TRBD1 (5 bases). What was sequenced was PBMCs. This sequence was found in a woman aged 25 to 39 in good health and CMV-seronegative. CDR3 in amino acids: CSVGWGPETQYF. In nucleotides, the CDR3 is TGCAGCGTTGGGTGGGGCCCAGAGACCCAGTACTTC.